The clone carrying this TCR beta chain was seen more than once but under ten times. No antigen is known for it. These data come from a study of identical twins. Study outcomes and limitations: Low generation-probability sequences were in excess among twin-shared out-of-frame alpha sequences. Memory repertoires showed no such pattern, whereas abundant cord blood beta clonotypes carried fewer insertions. Zero-insertion analyses might be partly confounded by invariant T cells like MAIT and iNKT.

Unique molecular identifiers were present on the cDNA, and a universal primer site came from template switching. TCRdb redid the calling of the 5' RACE reads with MiXCR, one entry per CDR3 protein. Of 510,000 or so distinct CDR3 sequences listed, 12% to 15% are singletons. V was pared by 4 bases and J by 3 bases, with 18 bases between. Germline V CDR1 and CDR2: ENHRY, SYGVKD. The CDR3 totals 16 residues. This same sample was also part of a study on yellow fever vaccine responses in identical twins.

The J gene is TRBJ1-2, the V gene TRBV10-3; D is possibly TRBD1 (5 bases). The clonotype originates from a young woman in good health. Sequencing was carried out using CD4+ T cells sorted from blood. The CDR3 region is CAISVSSQGRDYGYTF. The CDR3 bases are TGTGCCATCAGTGTGAGTTCGCAGGGAAGGGACTATGGCTACACCTTC.